This T cell receptor (beta chain) was identified in a study of identical twins. TCRdb processed the 5' RACE reads anew with MiXCR; each CDR3 protein has one entry. The sample records about 530,000 distinct CDR3 sequences, over 12% being singletons. This clonotype occurred a few times. Its antigen remains unknown. The CDR3 is 18 residues long. The V and J ends lost 6 bases and 1 base, in that order; junction bases with no gene match: 13. The germline CDR1 and CDR2 sequences are SQVTM and ANQGSEA. Study-level findings and limits: Out-of-frame beta sequences exhibited a weaker degree of excess twin sharing.

A further study also used this sample, focusing on yellow fever vaccine responses in identical twins. That paper states: Reportedly, twins' vaccine T cell responses looked partly convergent and partly personalized.

The sequence came from a woman aged 18-30 years in good health. Sequenced input: CD4+ T cells sorted from blood. This chain uses TRBV29-1 with TRBJ2-5; 14 nucleotides align to TRBD2. The DNA of the CDR3 is TGCAGCGTGGGACTAGCGGGAGCGAAGGCAAAGACCCAAGAGACCCAGTACTTC. Amino acids: CSVGLAGAKAKTQETQYF.